The source of this T cell receptor beta chain is a study of response to subunit inactivated influenza vaccine. Study-level points and caveats: New T cells are recruited in small numbers by each seasonal influenza vaccination, according to the authors' suggestion.

Using its own MiXCR run on the RT-PCR reads, TCRdb lists one record per CDR3 protein. The profile shows hundreds of thousands of distinct CDR3 sequences, approximately 7.1% of them singletons. This clonotype was picked up a small number of times. Its specificity is not known. Trimming removed 0 bases at V and 2 bases at J, with 11 bases between. The CDR3 is made up of 15 amino acids. Germline CDR1 SQVTM, CDR2 ANQGSEA. The receptor was isolated from a man between 50 and 69 years old who received an inactivated influenza vaccine. Sample: PBMCs from blood, taken about 23 months after vaccination. V is TRBV29-1 and J is TRBJ2-1; no definite D call. In DNA form, the CDR3 reads TGCAGCGTTGAAGAAGGGCGGAGCCCCTACAATGAGCAGTTCTTC. Translating gives CSVEEGRSPYNEQFF.